This entry lists 21 T cell receptor beta chains sequenced from one sample in a study of blood T cells in healthy people across ages. A second PCR, run for roughly 7 to 11 cycles, used a sample-barcoded 5' primer plus a J-beta primer mix. TCRdb re-called the 5' RACE reads with MiXCR, one entry per CDR3 protein. This sample has some 1.5 million distinct CDR3 sequences, with 42% found just once. Sequenced material: blood. The origin of the receptors is a woman in her late teens or twenties in good health.

The chain uses TRBV28 and TRBJ2-4, with D uncertain. Germline V gene data show CDR1 as MDHEN and CDR2 as SYDVKM. Between the trimmed V and J ends, which lost 4 bases and 8 bases, there was a span of 12 bases. The CDR3 totals 13 residues. The DNA of the CDR3 is TGTGCCAGCAGTTCCAGGTCCTGGGACATTCAGTACTTC. It is translated as CASSSRSWDIQYF.

The chain recombines TRBV27 with TRBJ1-6; a possible D gene is TRBD1 (5 bases). V gave up 6 bases and J gave up 2 bases, with 14 bases separating them. Per germline, CDR1 MNHEY and CDR2 SMNVEV (reference sequence). This CDR3 comprises 16 residues. The CDR3 spells CASRHRQGAYNSPLHF. In DNA, the CDR3 is TGTGCCAGCAGACACAGGCAGGGAGCCTATAATTCACCCCTCCACTTT.

This clonotype was seen once. This sequence joins TRBV20-1 and TRBJ2-5, with D possibly being TRBD2 (6 bases). V shed 1 base and J shed 9 bases, with 9 bases lying between them. Germline V lookup: CDR1 DFQATT, CDR2 SNEGSKA (reference sequence). CDR3 length: 11 amino acids. The CDR3 sequence: CSARVGGAQYF. The DNA for the CDR3 is TGCAGTGCTAGAGTAGGCGGGGCCCAGTACTTC.

Only a few counts were recorded for this clonotype. This chain links TRBV28 with TRBJ2-7, with D possibly TRBD2 on 5 matching bases. V gave up 2 bases and J gave up 7 bases, with 9 bases separating them. The CDR3 runs to 12 residues. Germline CDR1 and CDR2: MDHEN and SYDVKM. The CDR3 DNA is TGTGCCAGCAGTTTAGAATCGGGAGAGCAGTACTTC. It encodes CASSLESGEQYF. The full variable domain, rest sourced from reference TRBV28 and TRBJ2-7, is DVKVTQSSRYLVKRTGEKVFLECVQDMDHENMFWYRQDPGLGLRLIYFSYDVKMKEKGDIPEGYSVSREKKERFSLILESASTNQTSMYLCASSLESGEQYFGPGTRLTVT.

The CDR3 protein is CATSRVGTGRSETQYF. CDR3 DNA sequence: TGTGCCACCAGCAGAGTGGGCACAGGGAGATCAGAGACCCAGTACTTC. V usage is TRBV15 and J usage is TRBJ2-5, with D possibly being TRBD1 (6 bases). The ends were cut back, 1 base at V and 4 bases at J, with 16 bases in the middle. Germline V gene sequence: CDR1 LNHNV, CDR2 YYDKDF (reference sequence). CDR3 length equals 16 residues.

To note about this clonotype: The junction and the germline gene differ at one end; a read error may be behind it. This chain joins TRBV7-2 and TRBJ2-1; possible D gene TRBD2, 5 bases. This CDR3 comprises 14 residues. Germline V gene lookup returns CDR1 SGHTA and CDR2 FQGNSA. Here the CDR3 DNA reads TGTGCCGGCAGCTTACCGGGGTCCTACAATGAGCAGTTCTTC. This sequence encodes CAGSLPGSYNEQFF.

V gene TRBV12-3 or TRBV12-4 combines with J gene TRBJ1-3; no clear D gene. Trimming pared 5 bases from V and 3 bases from J, leaving 11 bases between. This CDR3 is built from 14 residues. CDR3 sequence (DNA): TGTGCCAGCAGTGAGTTCCCAAATGGAAACACCATATATTTT. Encoded protein: CASSEFPNGNTIYF.

This rearrangement joins TRBV4-3 to TRBJ1-2, with 7 bases identical to TRBD1. Germline V gene lookup returns CDR1 LGHNA and CDR2 YSLEER. With 4 bases clipped from V and 7 bases from J, the junction kept 3 bases outside the gene matches. CDR3 length: 12 amino acids. The CDR3 sequence: CASSRGQAGYTF. The CDR3 DNA follows: TGCGCCAGCAGCCGAGGACAGGCTGGCTACACCTTC.

This clonotype appeared a few times. The CDR3 bases are TGTGCCAGCAGCTTCGCCAGAAACTACGAGCAGTACTTC. It codes for CASSFARNYEQYF. The V gene is TRBV7-3, the J gene TRBJ2-7; no reliable D call. Germline V gene lookup returns CDR1 SGHTA and CDR2 FQGTGA. V was clipped by 3 bases and J by 3 bases, with 9 bases between them. The CDR3 runs 13 residues.

The chain employs TRBV20-1 and TRBJ2-3, with D unresolved. Between the trimmed V and J ends, which lost 3 bases and 0 bases, there was a span of 10 bases. Germline CDR1 is DFQATT and CDR2 is SNEGSKA (reference sequence). This CDR3 comprises 14 residues. The CDR3 coding sequence is TGCAGTGCTAGGTGGCAGACTAGCACAGATACGCAGTATTTT. It encodes CSARWQTSTDTQYF.

This clonotype was recorded a few times. The CDR3 loop is CASSTTGTGGYEQYF. The DNA of the CDR3 is TGTGCCAGCAGTACTACCGGGACAGGGGGATACGAGCAGTACTTC. The V call is TRBV27, the J call TRBJ2-7; 11 nucleotides agree with TRBD1. J gave up 4 bases and V 5 bases, and 7 bases lay outside the gene matches. Germline V lookup: CDR1 MNHEY, CDR2 SMNVEV (reference sequence). The CDR3 length is 15 residues.

This sequence joins TRBV20-1 and TRBJ2-1, with D unclear. The germline CDR1 and CDR2 sequences are DFQATT and SNEGSKA (reference sequence). The CDR3 totals 12 residues. Trimming pared 2 bases from V and 8 bases from J, leaving 10 bases between. The CDR3 reads CSARSPRHEQFF. For the CDR3, the DNA is TGCAGTGCTAGATCTCCCCGCCATGAGCAGTTCTTC.

V gene TRBV20-1 combines with J gene TRBJ2-1; D perhaps matches TRBD1 (6 bases). Trimming shortened V by 6 bases and J by 7 bases, and 19 bases separated the two germline ends. This CDR3 is 14 amino acids long. Germline V gives CDR1 DFQATT, CDR2 SNEGSKA (reference sequence). CDR3 coding DNA: TGCAGTGCGAGAACTAGGGGGAAGGGGAATGAGCAGTTCTTC. This sequence encodes CSARTRGKGNEQFF.

The sample holds many counts of this clonotype. The chain recombines TRBV29-1 with TRBJ2-1; 9 positions agree with TRBD2. The germline gives CDR1 SQVTM, CDR2 ANQGSEA. Trimming took 6 bases from V and 8 from J; bases not matched to a gene: 8. CDR3 length: 13 amino acids. In DNA form, the CDR3 reads TGCAGCGTCCGGGGACTAGCCAGGGATGAGCAGTTCTTC. This translates into CSVRGLARDEQFF.

This clonotype was counted a few times. The chain couples TRBV5-1 to TRBJ2-1; the D call may be TRBD1 or TRBD2 (5 bases each). The CDR3 is made up of 14 amino acids. V dropped 4 bases and J dropped 10 bases, with 18 bases sitting between them. CDR1 SGHRS and CDR2 YFSETQ come from the germline V gene. This CDR3 is CASSHRDAGWEQFF. CDR3 bases: TGCGCCAGCAGCCATCGGGACGCTGGTTGGGAGCAGTTCTTC.

This clonotype was seen a handful of times. CDR3 protein: CASSPQGFSGNTIYF. The CDR3 bases are TGTGCCAGCAGTCCACAGGGGTTCTCTGGAAACACCATATATTTT. The chain couples TRBV7-2 to TRBJ1-3, with 7 bases aligning to TRBD1. J gave up 0 bases and V 6 bases, and 5 bases lay outside the gene matches. Germline loops: CDR1 SGHTA, CDR2 FQGNSA. The CDR3 loop spans 15 amino acids.

The rearrangement links TRBV6-2 or TRBV6-3 to TRBJ2-4; TRBD2 might be the D (6 bases). Per germline, CDR1 MNHEY and CDR2 SVGEGT. This CDR3 has 15 residues. V lost 6 bases to trimming and J lost 9 bases, with 21 bases between them. Here the CDR3 DNA reads TGTGCCAGCAGCCCAGGGACTTCTCTGAAAGGCATTCAGTACTTC. Protein: CASSPGTSLKGIQYF.

This clonotype was detected only a few times. The CDR3 reads CASSSPGLARYEQYF. Written as DNA, the CDR3 is TGTGCCAGCAGTTCCCCGGGACTAGCGAGATACGAGCAGTACTTC. The chain has TRBV6-2 or TRBV6-3 and TRBJ2-5; 10 bases agree with TRBD2. The J call may be wrong; the DNA end is better matched by TRBJ2-7. There are 15 residues in the CDR3. From germline, CDR1 is MNHEY and CDR2 SVGEGT.

Comment on this clonotype: An end of the junction differs from the germline gene, which may be a read error. The V gene is TRBV4-1, the J gene TRBJ1-5; possibly TRBD1 for D (5 bases). Germline values: CDR1 MGHRA, CDR2 YSYEKL. The CDR3 spans 15 residues. CDR3: CARSQDTTGGRVLHF. CDR3 nucleotide sequence: TGCGCCAGAAGCCAAGACACCACAGGAGGACGCGTCTTGCATTTT.

A few counts support this clonotype. V is TRBV15 and J is TRBJ1-6, with D perhaps TRBD1 (5 bases). V was cut by 2 bases and J by 10 bases, with 15 bases left in between. The germline V gene has CDR1 LNHNV and CDR2 YYDKDF (reference sequence). The CDR3 is 15 amino acids. DNA for the CDR3: TGTGCCACCAGCAGATCCGGGACTGTCGTCTCACCCCTCCACTTT. Translated, it gives CATSRSGTVVSPLHF.

The CDR3 DNA sequence: TGCAGTACAAGAGATCCCAGCCGGGCCCTTAATTCACCCCTCCACTTT. Translated: CSTRDPSRALNSPLHF. This sequence joins TRBV20-1 and TRBJ1-6; no firm D call. Trimming shortened V by 8 bases and J by 6 bases, and 23 bases separated the two germline ends. Germline CDR1 and CDR2: DFQATT and SNEGSKA (reference sequence). The CDR3 sequence is 16 residues long.